Below, 5 T cell receptor beta chains from the same sample are listed, as sequenced in a study of human T cells and chemical hapten exposure (dated by TCRdb to the early 2020s). The time point label for this specimen denotes: patch test 3, about 24 weeks after DPC sensitization. The treatment or condition label corresponds to: therapeutic diphenylcyclopropenone sensitization with weekly scalp DPC. Library prep was done by RACE. TCRdb records NextSeq 500 as the sequencer. The public reads were quality trimmed at Q25 with fastp and then assembled into clones with MiXCR by TCRdb, keeping productive beta chains. CDR3 protein sequences are deduplicated, and each keeps its most common genes and DNA. For this sample there are tens of thousands of distinct CDR3 sequences; approximately 12% appear just once. The ten largest clones add up to approximately 6% of the sample. This material consisted of whole blood, taken in connection with sensitization to the hapten diphenylcyclopropenone (DPC). These receptors all stem from a woman aged 50 to 60 with alopecia areata. Some clones in this sample may be carry-over from other donors' samples.

In its sample, this clonotype was seen a few times. V gene TRBV5-1 combines with J gene TRBJ1-2, with D perhaps matching TRBD1 (5 bases). Trimming shortened V by 0 bases and J by 0 bases, and 6 bases separated the two germline ends. The CDR3 loop spans 14 amino acids. Germline V gives CDR1 SGHRS, CDR2 YFSETQ. CDR3 in amino acids: CASSLATANYGYTF. The CDR3 region has the DNA TGCGCCAGCAGCTTGGCGACAGCTAACTATGGCTACACCTTC.

In its sample, this clonotype was seen many times. This sequence joins TRBV7-2 and TRBJ1-1; D unclear. Germline V gene lookup returns CDR1 SGHTA and CDR2 FQGNSA. V lost 4 bases and J lost 8, with 11 bases in between. This CDR3 is 12 amino acids long. Written as DNA, the CDR3 is TGTGCCAGCAGCTCCCCCCGAGGCGAAGCTTTCTTT. This encodes CASSSPRGEAFF.

This clonotype has just a few counts. This chain joins TRBV11-2 and TRBJ2-3; the D call may be TRBD1 or TRBD2 (6 bases each). The CDR3 sequence is 16 residues long. The V gene lost 5 bases and the J gene lost 2 bases, with 17 bases spanning the gap. CDR1 and CDR2 from the germline V gene are SGHAT and FQNNGV. The CDR3 is CASSPRSGQSTDTQYF. Here the CDR3 DNA reads TGTGCCAGCAGCCCCCGTAGCGGACAGTCCACAGATACGCAGTATTTT.

In DNA, the CDR3 is TGTGCCAGCAGCTCTAGCGGGCCCCGTACCTACGAGCAGTACTTC. Translated: CASSSSGPRTYEQYF. The chain is built from TRBV7-8 and TRBJ2-7; TRBD2 agrees at 8 bases. Germline V gene data show CDR1 as SGHVS and CDR2 as FQNEAQ. V was pared by 4 bases and J by 2 bases, with 7 bases of the junction left unmatched. The CDR3 has 15 residues.

This clonotype has a count of ten or more. This rearrangement joins TRBV3-1 to TRBJ2-1; 12 bases agree with TRBD2. The CDR3 is 16 residues long. The V gene's germline CDR1 is LGHDT and CDR2 YNNKEL (reference sequence). V shed 4 bases and J 10 bases; nucleotides not matched to a gene: 11. CDR3 in amino acids: CASSLGLAGRSGEQFF. As DNA, the CDR3 is TGTGCCAGCAGCCTCGGACTAGCGGGACGGTCGGGAGAGCAGTTCTTC.